This T cell receptor (beta chain) was profiled in a study of CD8 T cells in Susac syndrome. Reverse transcription of roughly 0.5 to 1 ug RNA used random hexamers. TCRdb independently ran MiXCR on the immunoSEQ multiplex PCR reads; one entry per CDR3 protein. This sample has approximately 46,000 distinct CDR3 sequences, with around 93% found just once. Between the trimmed V and J ends, which lost 3 bases and 3 bases, there was a span of 12 bases. The germline CDR1 and CDR2 sequences are SEHNR and FQNEAQ (reference sequence). CDR3 length equals 14 residues. This sequence was found in a human donor in good health. The chain combines TRBV7-9 with TRBJ2-7, with a tentative D call TRBD2 (5 bases). Sample: CD8+ T cells from PBMCs. DNA for the CDR3: TGTGCCAGCAGCTTCCCAAGCGGTGGCTACGAGCAGTACTTC. Residues: CASSFPSGGYEQYF.